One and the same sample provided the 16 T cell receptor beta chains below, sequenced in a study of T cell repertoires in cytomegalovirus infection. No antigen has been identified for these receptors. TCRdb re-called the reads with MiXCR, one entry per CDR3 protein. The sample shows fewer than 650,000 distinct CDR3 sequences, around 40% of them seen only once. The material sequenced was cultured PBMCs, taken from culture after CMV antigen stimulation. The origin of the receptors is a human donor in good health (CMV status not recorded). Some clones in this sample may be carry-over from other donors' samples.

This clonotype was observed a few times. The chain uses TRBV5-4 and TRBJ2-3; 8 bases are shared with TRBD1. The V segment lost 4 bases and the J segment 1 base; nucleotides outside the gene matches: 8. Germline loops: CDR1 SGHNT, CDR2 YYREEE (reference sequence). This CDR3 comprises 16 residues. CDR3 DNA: TGTGCCAGCAGCCCCCAGTTGGGACAGGGCACAGATACGCAGTATTTT. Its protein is CASSPQLGQGTDTQYF. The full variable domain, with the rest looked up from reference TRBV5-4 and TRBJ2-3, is ETGVTQSPTHLIKTRGQQVTLRCSSQSGHNTVSWYQQALGQGPQFIFQYYREEENGRGNFPPRFSGLQFPNYSSELNVNALELDDSALYLCASSPQLGQGTDTQYFGPGTRLTVL.

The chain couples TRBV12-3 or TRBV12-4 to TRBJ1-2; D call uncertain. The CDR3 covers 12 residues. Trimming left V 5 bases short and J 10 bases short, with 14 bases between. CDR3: CASSRGRSYYTF. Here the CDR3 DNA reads TGTGCCAGCAGTCGCGGCCGGTCGTACTACACCTTC.

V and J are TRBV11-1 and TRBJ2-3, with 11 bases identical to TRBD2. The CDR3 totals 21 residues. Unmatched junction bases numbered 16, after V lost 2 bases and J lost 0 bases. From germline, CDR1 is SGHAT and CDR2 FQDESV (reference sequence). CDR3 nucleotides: TGTGCCAGCAGCTTAAGGTGGCCTAAGACAAGGACTAGCGGGAGCACAGATACGCAGTATTTT. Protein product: CASSLRWPKTRTSGSTDTQYF.

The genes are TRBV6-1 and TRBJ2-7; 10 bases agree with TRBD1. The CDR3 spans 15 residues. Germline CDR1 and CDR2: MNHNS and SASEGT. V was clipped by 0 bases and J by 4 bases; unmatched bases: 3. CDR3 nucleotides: TGTGCCAGCAGTGAAGCCCCGGGACAGGGGTACGAGCAGTACTTC. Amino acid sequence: CASSEAPGQGYEQYF.

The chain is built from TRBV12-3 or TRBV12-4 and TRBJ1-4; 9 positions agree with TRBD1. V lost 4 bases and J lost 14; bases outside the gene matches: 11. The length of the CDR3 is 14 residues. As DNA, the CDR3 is TGTGCCAGCAGTTCCGGGACAGGGTCGATTGTGCTGTTTTTT. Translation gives CASSSGTGSIVLFF.

As DNA, the CDR3 is TGTGCCAGCAGCTGGCAGGGGGTCACTCGGGATACGCAGTATTTT. This codes for CASSWQGVTRDTQYF. The genes are TRBV7-8 and TRBJ2-3, with 7 bases matching TRBD1. The length of the CDR3 is 15 residues. Germline CDR1 is SGHVS and CDR2 is FQNEAQ. J lost 6 bases, V lost 4 bases, and 10 bases had no gene match. The entire variable domain, with the rest obtained from reference TRBV7-8 and TRBJ2-3, is as follows: GAGVSQSPRYKVAKRGQDVALRCDPISGHVSLFWYQQALGQGPEFLTYFQNEAQLDKSGLPSDRFFAERPEGSVSTLKIQRTQQEDSAVYLCASSWQGVTRDTQYFGPGTRLTVL.

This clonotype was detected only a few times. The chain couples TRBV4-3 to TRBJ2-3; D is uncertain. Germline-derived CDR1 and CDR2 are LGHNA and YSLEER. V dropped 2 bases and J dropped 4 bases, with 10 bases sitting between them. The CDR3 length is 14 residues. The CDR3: CASSQRLRADTQYF. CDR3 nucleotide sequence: TGCGCCAGCAGCCAACGACTCCGGGCAGATACGCAGTATTTT.

Written as DNA, the CDR3 is TGTGCCAGCAGTCTAGCCCCCCGGGGAAAATCCTACAATGAGCAGTTCTTC. Amino acid sequence: CASSLAPRGKSYNEQFF. The genes are TRBV7-4 and TRBJ2-1; weak D call: TRBD2 (5 bases). This CDR3 region has 17 residues. Germline V CDR1 and CDR2: SGHVT, SQSDAQ. The V gene lost 6 bases and the J gene lost 1 base, with 19 bases spanning the gap.

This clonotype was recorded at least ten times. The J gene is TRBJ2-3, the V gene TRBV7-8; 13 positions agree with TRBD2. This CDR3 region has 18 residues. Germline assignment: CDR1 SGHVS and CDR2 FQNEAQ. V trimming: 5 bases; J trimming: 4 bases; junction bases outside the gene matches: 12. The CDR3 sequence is CASSRVRLAGGGSDTQYF. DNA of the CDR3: TGTGCCAGCAGCCGGGTTCGACTAGCGGGGGGAGGCTCAGATACGCAGTATTTT.

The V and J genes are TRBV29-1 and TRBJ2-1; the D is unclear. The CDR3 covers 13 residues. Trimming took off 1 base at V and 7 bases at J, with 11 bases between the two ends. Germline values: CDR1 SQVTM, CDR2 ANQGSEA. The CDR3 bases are TGCAGCGTTGAAGGTATTCGGTTAAATGAGCAGTTCTTC. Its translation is CSVEGIRLNEQFF.

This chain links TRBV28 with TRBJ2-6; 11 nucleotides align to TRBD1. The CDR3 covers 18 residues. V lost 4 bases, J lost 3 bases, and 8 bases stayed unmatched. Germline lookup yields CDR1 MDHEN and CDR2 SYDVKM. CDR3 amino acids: CASSSRWDRGSGANVLTF. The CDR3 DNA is TGTGCCAGCAGTTCGCGTTGGGACAGGGGGAGTGGGGCCAACGTCCTGACTTTC.

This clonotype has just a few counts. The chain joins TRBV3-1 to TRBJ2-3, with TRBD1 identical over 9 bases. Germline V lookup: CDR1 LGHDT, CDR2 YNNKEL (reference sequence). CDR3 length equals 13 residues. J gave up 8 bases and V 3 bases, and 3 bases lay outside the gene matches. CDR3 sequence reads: CASSQGQGGTQYF. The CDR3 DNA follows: TGTGCCAGCAGCCAGGGACAGGGTGGTACGCAGTATTTT.

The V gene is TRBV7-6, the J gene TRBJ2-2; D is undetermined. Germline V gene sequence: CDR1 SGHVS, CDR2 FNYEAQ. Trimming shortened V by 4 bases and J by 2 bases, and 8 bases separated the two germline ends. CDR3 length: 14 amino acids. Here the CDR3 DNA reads TGTGCCAGCAGCTCGACACACAACACCGGGGAGCTGTTTTTT. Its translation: CASSSTHNTGELFF.

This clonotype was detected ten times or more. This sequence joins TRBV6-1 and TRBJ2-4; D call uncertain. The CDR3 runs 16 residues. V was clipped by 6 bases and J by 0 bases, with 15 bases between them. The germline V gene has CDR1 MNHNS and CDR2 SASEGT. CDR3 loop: CASSGLVALAKNIQYF. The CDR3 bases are TGTGCCAGCAGCGGCTTAGTTGCGCTAGCCAAAAACATTCAGTACTTC.

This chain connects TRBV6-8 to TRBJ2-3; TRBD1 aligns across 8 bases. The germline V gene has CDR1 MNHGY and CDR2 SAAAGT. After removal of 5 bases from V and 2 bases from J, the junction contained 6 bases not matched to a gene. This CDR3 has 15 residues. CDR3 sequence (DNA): TGTGCCAGCAGTAGGGGACAGGTAATCACAGATACGCAGTATTTT. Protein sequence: CASSRGQVITDTQYF.

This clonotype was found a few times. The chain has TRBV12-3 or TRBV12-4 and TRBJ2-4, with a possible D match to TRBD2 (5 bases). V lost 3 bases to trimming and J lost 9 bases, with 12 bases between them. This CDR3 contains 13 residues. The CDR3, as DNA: TGTGCCAGCAGTTTCGAGGGAGACGCCATTCAGTACTTC. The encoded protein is CASSFEGDAIQYF.